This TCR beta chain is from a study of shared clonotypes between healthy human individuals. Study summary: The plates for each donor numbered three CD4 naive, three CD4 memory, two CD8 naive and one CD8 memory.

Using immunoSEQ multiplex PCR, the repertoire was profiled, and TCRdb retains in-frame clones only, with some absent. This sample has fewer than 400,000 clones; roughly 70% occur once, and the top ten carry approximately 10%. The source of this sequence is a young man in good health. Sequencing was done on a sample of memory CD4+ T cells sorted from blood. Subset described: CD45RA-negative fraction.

In DNA form, the CDR3 reads TGCGCCAGCAGCCAGGCCGTGACACTTATGACTACTACGCAGTATTTT. Protein product: CASSQAVTLMTTTQYF. The rearrangement joins TRBV5-1 to TRBJ2-3; tentatively, D is TRBD2 (5 bases). The CDR3 has 16 residues. CDR1 SGHRS and CDR2 YFSETQ come from the germline V gene. V was shortened by 4 bases and J by 8 bases, with 23 bases between the two germline ends. The variable domain in full, with the rest retrieved from reference TRBV5-1 and TRBJ2-3, is KAGVTQTPRYLIKTRGQQVTLSCSPISGHRSVSWYQQTPGQGLQFLFEYFSETQRNKGNFPGRFSGRQFSNSRSEMNVSTLELGDSALYLCASSQAVTLMTTTQYFGPGTRLTVL.